The entry below describes one T cell receptor (beta chain). V lost 7 bases, J lost 3 bases, and 10 bases lay in between. Per the germline V gene, CDR1 is LNHDA and CDR2 is SQIVND (reference sequence). The CDR3 sequence is 12 residues long. These data originate in a study of T cell changes during pregnancy in multiple sclerosis. Only in-frame clones appear in the TCRdb table, and some are missing; sequencing was by immunoSEQ multiplex PCR. The top ten clones hold roughly 4.3% of a sample with tens of thousands of clones, roughly 93% of them seen once. The chain recombines TRBV19 with TRBJ2-7, with D perhaps TRBD2 (6 bases). The sample consisted of CD8+ T cells from peripheral blood mononuclear cells, taken after pregnancy. The TCR comes from a female donor with multiple sclerosis, enrolled in a pregnancy study. The CDR3 loop reads CASTDGSYEQYF. CDR3 in DNA: TGTGCCAGTACAGACGGGAGCTACGAGCAGTACTTC.